The clone carrying this T cell receptor (beta chain) appeared once. TCRdb ran MiXCR on the 5' RACE reads and lists one entry per CDR3 protein. The sample yields about 150,000 distinct CDR3 sequences, approximately 10% seen once. This entry comes from a study of CD8 T cells in ankylosing spondylitis. The germline V gene encodes CDR1 ENHRY and CDR2 SYGVKD. The CDR3 extends over 15 amino acids. With 5 bases clipped from V and 5 bases from J, the junction kept 3 bases outside the gene matches. Sequenced: blood, either unsorted or a sorted T cell fraction (not recorded which). The chain links TRBV10-3 to TRBJ2-1, with TRBD2 matching 13 bases. The source is a female donor with ankylosing spondylitis or in good health (not recorded which). The CDR3 reads CAISRGTSGDNEQFF. The DNA for the CDR3 is TGTGCCATCAGTCGAGGGACTAGCGGGGACAATGAGCAGTTCTTC.